This paragraph covers one T cell receptor (beta chain) sequence. Germline V lookup: CDR1 SNHLY, CDR2 FYNNEI. The trim removed 6 bases at V and 8 bases at J, leaving 10 bases unmatched. There are 15 residues in the CDR3. This record comes from a study of graft-versus-host responses after intestinal transplantation. Method: immunoSEQ multiplex PCR; TCRdb's copy keeps in-frame clones and lacks some. Of 25,000 to 30,000 clones in the sample, about 92% were seen once. The receptor was isolated from a human patient who received an intestinal transplant, so some T cells may come from the graft donor. The sequenced sample was PBMCs, obtained 18 days after transplant. The V gene is TRBV2, the J gene TRBJ1-2; 12 bases agree with TRBD1. The CDR3 DNA is TGTGCCAGCAGAGGGACAGGGGGCGTCTTGTACGGCTACACCTTC. Its protein is CASRGTGGVLYGYTF. Full variable domain (missing parts from reference TRBV2 and TRBJ1-2): EPEVTQTPSHQVTQMGQEVILRCVPISNHLYFYWYRQILGQKVEFLVSFYNNEISEKSEIFDDQFSVERPDGSNFTLKIRSTKLEDSAMYFCASRGTGGVLYGYTFGSGTRLTVV.